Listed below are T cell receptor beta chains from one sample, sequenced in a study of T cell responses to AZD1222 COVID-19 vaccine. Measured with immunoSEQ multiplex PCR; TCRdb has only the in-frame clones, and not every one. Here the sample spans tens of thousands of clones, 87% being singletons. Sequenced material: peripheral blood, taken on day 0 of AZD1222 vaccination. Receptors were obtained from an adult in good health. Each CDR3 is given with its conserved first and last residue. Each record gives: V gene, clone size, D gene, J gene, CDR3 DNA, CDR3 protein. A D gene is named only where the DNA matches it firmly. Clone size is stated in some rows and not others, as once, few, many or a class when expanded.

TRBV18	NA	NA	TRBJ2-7	TGTGCCAGCTCACCACCCAGGGACCCCCACGAGCAGTACTTC	CASSPPRDPHEQYF
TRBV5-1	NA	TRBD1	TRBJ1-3	TGCGCCAGCAGCTTACAGGGGTCGGAAGGAAACACCATATATTTT	CASSLQGSEGNTIYF
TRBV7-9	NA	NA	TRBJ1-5	TGTGCCAGCAGCTCGTCGGAGGGACAGCCCCAGCATTTT	CASSSSEGQPQHF
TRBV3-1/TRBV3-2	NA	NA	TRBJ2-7	TGTGCCAGCAGAACGGGACATACTCACTACGAGCAGTACTTC	CASRTGHTHYEQYF
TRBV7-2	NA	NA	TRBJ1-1	TGTGCCAGCAGCCGCGAGGGGGTAGAGGGCACTGAAGCTTTCTTT	CASSREGVEGTEAFF
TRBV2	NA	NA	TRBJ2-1	TGTGCCAGCTTGGGGACCCCTAATGCCTACAATGAGCAGTTCTTC	CASLGTPNAYNEQFF
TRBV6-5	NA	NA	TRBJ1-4	TGTGCCAGCAGTTACTCGCGGCAGACTAATGAAAAACTGTTTTTT	CASSYSRQTNEKLFF
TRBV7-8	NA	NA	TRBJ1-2	TGTGCCAGCAGCTTAAAATCCGGACAGAGGAGCGGCTACACCTTC	CASSLKSGQRSGYTF
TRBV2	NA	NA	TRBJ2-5	TGTGCCAGCAGTGAAATGTGGGGAGCCCAAGAGACCCAGTACTTC	CASSEMWGAQETQYF
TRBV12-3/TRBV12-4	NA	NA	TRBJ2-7	TGTGCCAGCAATCGGGGCGCGGACGAGCAGTACTTC	CASNRGADEQYF
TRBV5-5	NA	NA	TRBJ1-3	TGTGCCAGCAGCTTAGGAGCTGGAAACACCATATATTTT	CASSLGAGNTIYF
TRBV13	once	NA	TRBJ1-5	TGTGCCAGCAGCTTGGGACCGGCCGAGAGTCCCCAGCATTTT	CASSLGPAESPQHF
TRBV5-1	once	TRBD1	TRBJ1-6	TGCGCCAGCAGCCCTGGAGAGAGGGGGCACTCACCCCTCCACTTT	CASSPGERGHSPLHF
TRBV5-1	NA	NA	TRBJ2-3	TGCGCCAGCAGTAGGCAGGGGAGCACAGATACGCAGTATTTT	CASSRQGSTDTQYF
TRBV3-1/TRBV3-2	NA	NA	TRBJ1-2	TGTGCCAGCAGCCTTACAGGGTCGTCGCATGGCTACACCTTC	CASSLTGSSHGYTF
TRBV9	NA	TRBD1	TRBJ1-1	TGTGCCAGCAGCAAGACCGTTGGACAGGGGAGGAACACTGAAGCTTTCTTT	CASSKTVGQGRNTEAFF
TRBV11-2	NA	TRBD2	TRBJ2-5	TGTGCCAGCTCACGGGGACTAGCCCAAGAGACCCAGTACTTC	CASSRGLAQETQYF
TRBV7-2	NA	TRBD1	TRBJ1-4	TGTGCCAGCAGCCCTAACCAGGGGGCAGGGGAAAAACTGTTTTTT	CASSPNQGAGEKLFF
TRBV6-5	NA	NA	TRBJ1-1	TGTGCCAGCAGCGCGAGACGGACGAACACTGAAGCTTTCTTT	CASSARRTNTEAFF
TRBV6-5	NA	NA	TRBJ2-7	TGTGCCAGCGGCTACGCCAGGGGCTACGAGCAGTACTTC	CASGYARGYEQYF
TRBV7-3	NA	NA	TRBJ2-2	TGTGCCAGCAGCTTTGGGCTCGGGGAGCTGTTTTTT	CASSFGLGELFF
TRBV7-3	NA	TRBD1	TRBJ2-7	TGTGCCAGCAGCTTGGTCGGGGACAGCTCCTACGAGCAGTACTTC	CASSLVGDSSYEQYF
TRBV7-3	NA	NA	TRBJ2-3	TGTGCCAGCAGCTTAACGGGTCAGGGCACAGATACGCAGTATTTT	CASSLTGQGTDTQYF
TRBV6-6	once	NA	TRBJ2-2	TGTGCCAGCACTCCCCGGGCCTCCAACACCGGGGAGCTGTTTTTT	CASTPRASNTGELFF
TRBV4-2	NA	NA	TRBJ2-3	TGTGCCAGCAGCCTCCAGGTTGACCGCACAGATACGCAGTATTTT	CASSLQVDRTDTQYF
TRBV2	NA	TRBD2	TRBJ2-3	TGTGCCAGCAGGTACATAGCGGGAGCAGATACGCAGTATTTT	CASRYIAGADTQYF
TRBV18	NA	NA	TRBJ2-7	TGTGCCAGCTCAGCACTGAGCTCCTACGAGCAGTACTTC	CASSALSSYEQYF
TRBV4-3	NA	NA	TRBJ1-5	TGCGCCAGCAGCAAATCCCGGTCGGGCAATCAGCCCCAGCATTTT	CASSKSRSGNQPQHF